Shown below are 32 T cell receptor beta chains from a single sample sequenced in a study of spatial heterogeneity in lung cancer. TCRdb processed the 5' RACE reads anew with MiXCR; each CDR3 protein has one entry. The sample holds 25,000 to 30,000 distinct CDR3 sequences, approximately 7% seen once. Notes on the study in general: For expanded intratumoral alpha and beta TCRs, counts tracked tumor mutation counts.

Noted time point: sample taken at primary tumor resection. These receptors are not linked to any known antigen. The sequences come from lung tumor tissue, collected at surgery. These receptors were obtained from a male donor with early-stage non-small cell lung cancer.

The chain combines TRBV2 with TRBJ1-4, with TRBD1 matching 7 bases. Trimming at V came to 4 bases and at J to 4 bases, leaving 3 bases not matched to a gene. Germline CDR1 SNHLY, CDR2 FYNNEI. The CDR3 is 14 amino acids. CDR3 sequence reads: CASSGGGRNEKLFF. CDR3 DNA: TGTGCCAGCAGTGGAGGGGGCCGTAATGAAAAACTGTTTTTT.

In this sample, this clonotype is large. CDR3 DNA: TGTGCCAGCAGCCAATGGCCGGCAGGACCTACCTACGAGCAGTACTTC. Translation: CASSQWPAGPTYEQYF. The chain employs TRBV14 and TRBJ2-7; D is unclear. The CDR3 length is 16 residues. Germline V lookup: CDR1 SGHDN, CDR2 FVKESK. Trimming cost V 2 bases and J 2 bases, with 16 bases left between them. The entire variable domain, with the rest obtained from reference TRBV14 and TRBJ2-7, is as follows: EAGVTQFPSHSVIEKGQTVTLRCDPISGHDNLYWYRRVMGKEIKFLLHFVKESKQDESGMPNNRFLAERTGGTYSTLKVQPAELEDSGVYFCASSQWPAGPTYEQYFGPGTRLTVT.

This clonotype appeared a few times. The V call is TRBV5-1, the J call TRBJ2-1; TRBD2 matches 16 bases. Germline V lookup: CDR1 SGHRS, CDR2 YFSETQ. The V segment lost 3 bases and the J segment 14 bases; nucleotides outside the gene matches: 8. The length of the CDR3 is 15 residues. CDR3 DNA: TGCGCCAGCAGCTCCGGGACTAGCGGGGGGGCCAAGGAGTTCTTC. Translating it yields CASSSGTSGGAKEFF.

This clonotype was seen at least ten times. The chain carries TRBV6-2 or TRBV6-3 and TRBJ2-6; D gene ambiguous. Looked up from germline, CDR1 is MNHEY and CDR2 is SVGEGT. V was trimmed by 7 bases and J by 0 bases, leaving 16 bases between them. The CDR3 has 17 amino acids. This CDR3 reads CASTPLRGASGANVLTF. For the CDR3, the DNA is TGTGCCAGCACCCCCTTGCGCGGTGCCTCTGGGGCCAACGTCCTGACTTTC.

The chain has TRBV7-2 and TRBJ2-7; D call uncertain. Germline CDR1 SGHTA, CDR2 FQGNSA. This CDR3 contains 11 residues. V lost 8 bases and J lost 4, with 9 bases in between. CDR3 nucleotide sequence: TGTGCCAGCGGTACAGCTTACGAGCAGTACTTC. Residues: CASGTAYEQYF.

This clonotype was observed many times. The rearrangement uses TRBV10-3 and TRBJ2-3; TRBD2 might be the D (7 bases). Trimming took off 6 bases at V and 10 bases at J, with 11 bases between the two ends. The CDR3 is 11 residues long. Germline lookup yields CDR1 ENHRY and CDR2 SYGVKD. The CDR3 DNA reads as TGTGCCATCAGCTCGGGGGGCGCGCAGTATTTT. This gives the protein CAISSGGAQYF.

On this clonotype itself: With a much larger clone just one base away, this may be a read error. The chain couples TRBV2 to TRBJ2-6; tentatively, D is TRBD2 (5 bases). Germline V gene data show CDR1 as SNHLY and CDR2 as FYNNEI. The CDR3 spans 15 residues. Trimming cost V 7 bases and J 2 bases, with 12 bases left between them. CDR3 sequence reads: CASNDKAAGANVLTF. As DNA, the CDR3 is TGTGCCAGCAATGACAAAGCGGCTGGGGCCAACGTCCTGACTTTC.

There are many counts of this clonotype. The CDR3 loop reads CATSRDRRGLETQYF. The CDR3 nucleotides are TGTGCCACCAGCAGAGATCGTAGGGGCCTGGAGACCCAGTACTTC. The chain employs TRBV15 and TRBJ2-5; D perhaps matches TRBD1 (5 bases). The CDR3 consists of 15 residues. The germline V and J ends were trimmed by 0 bases and 5 bases, with 13 bases remaining between them. Germline CDR1 is LNHNV and CDR2 is YYDKDF (reference sequence).

This clonotype was recorded a few times. The rearrangement uses TRBV4-3 and TRBJ1-5; tentative D call: TRBD1 (5 bases). Looked up from germline, CDR1 is LGHNA and CDR2 is YSLEER. V was shortened by 4 bases and J by 0 bases, with 16 bases between the two germline ends. The CDR3 runs 17 residues. Here the CDR3 reads CASSPKYGGYSNQPQHF. The DNA of the CDR3 is TGCGCCAGCAGCCCTAAATATGGGGGGTATAGCAATCAGCCCCAGCATTTT.

V is TRBV7-6 and J is TRBJ2-2; the D gene is possibly TRBD1 (5 bases). In germline, CDR1 is SGHVS, CDR2 FNYEAQ. The CDR3 extends over 16 amino acids. V was cut by 1 base and J by 6 bases, with 15 bases left in between. The CDR3 coding sequence is TGTGCCAGCAGCTTAGGGGGCAAGGGCGCACCCGGGGAGCTGTTTTTT. As protein: CASSLGGKGAPGELFF.

This chain joins TRBV7-2 and TRBJ2-7; maybe TRBD1 (6 bases). Trimming stripped 5 bases from V and 5 bases from J, with 13 bases between. This CDR3 spans 13 amino acids. Germline assignment: CDR1 SGHTA and CDR2 FQGNSA. The CDR3 protein is CASSIGQTHEQYF. As DNA, the CDR3 is TGTGCCAGCAGCATCGGACAGACCCACGAGCAGTACTTC.

This clonotype is classed as medium-sized. The CDR3: CASSLGQGWGTEAFF. In DNA, the CDR3 is TGTGCCAGCAGCTTGGGACAGGGATGGGGCACTGAAGCTTTCTTT. This chain links TRBV28 with TRBJ1-1, with 9 nucleotides matching TRBD1. CDR1 is MDHEN, CDR2 SYDVKM, per germline. J was trimmed by 4 bases and V by 6 bases; bases with no gene match: 9. This CDR3 is built from 15 residues.

This clonotype was counted at least ten times. The chain carries TRBV7-2 and TRBJ2-1; no definite D call. V was cut by 4 bases and J by 9 bases, with 16 bases left in between. The CDR3 length is 14 residues. Germline CDR1 is SGHTA and CDR2 is FQGNSA. As DNA, the CDR3 is TGTGCCAGCAGCTCACAGACGACCGCGGCTGAGCAGTTCTTC. Its translation: CASSSQTTAAEQFF.

This clonotype occurred many times. The rearrangement links TRBV25-1 to TRBJ2-5; the D gene is possibly TRBD2 (7 bases). Germline-derived CDR1 and CDR2 are MGHDK and SYGVNS. V lost 4 bases, J lost 4 bases, and 16 bases lay in between. The CDR3 consists of 15 residues. CDR3 sequence reads: CASSVARGGGETQYF. CDR3 in DNA: TGTGCCAGCAGTGTTGCGAGGGGGGGCGGAGAGACCCAGTACTTC. Full variable domain (rest looked up from reference TRBV25-1 and TRBJ2-5): EADIYQTPRYLVIGTGKKITLECSQTMGHDKMYWYQQDPGMELHLIHYSYGVNSTEKGDLSSESTVSRIRTEHFPLTLESARPSHTSQYLCASSVARGGGETQYFGPGTRLLVL.

This clonotype was seen a handful of times. The chain has TRBV7-9 and TRBJ2-5; 9 positions agree with TRBD2. Per germline, CDR1 SEHNR and CDR2 FQNEAQ (reference sequence). The CDR3 contains 15 residues. The ends lost 5 bases at V and 4 bases at J; junction bases unmatched: 8. The DNA of the CDR3 is TGTGCCAGCAGCCGCCCCGGCGGGGGGGCAGAGACCCAGTACTTC. Protein: CASSRPGGGAETQYF.

This clonotype was detected ten times or more. The chain combines TRBV5-1 with TRBJ1-6; D remains unclear. The CDR3 length is 15 residues. V was clipped by 5 bases and J by 0 bases, with 9 bases between them. Germline V gene lookup returns CDR1 SGHRS and CDR2 YFSETQ. In nucleotides, the CDR3 is TGCGCCAGCAGAGCCGGGAGCTCCTATAATTCACCCCTCCACTTT. Translation: CASRAGSSYNSPLHF.

Relative to its sample, this clonotype is medium-sized. The chain links TRBV20-1 to TRBJ2-1; 7 bases align to TRBD1. The CDR3 is 13 residues long. Germline V CDR1 and CDR2: DFQATT, SNEGSKA (reference sequence). J gave up 7 bases and V 6 bases, and 9 bases lay outside the gene matches. CDR3 region: CSANRDSRNEQFF. The CDR3 coding sequence is TGCAGTGCAAACCGGGACAGTCGAAATGAGCAGTTCTTC.

This clonotype was seen only a few times. The chain recombines TRBV6-6 with TRBJ2-1, with D perhaps given as TRBD1 or TRBD2 (5 bases each). The germline V gene encodes CDR1 MNHNY and CDR2 SVGAGI (reference sequence). The CDR3 runs to 16 residues. Trimming removed 4 bases at V and 4 bases at J, with 17 bases between. CDR3 in DNA: TGTGCCAGCAGTTCCGATGGGACCCTCCTTTACAATGAGCAGTTCTTC. Protein sequence: CASSSDGTLLYNEQFF.

Sample share makes this clonotype medium-sized. This chain uses TRBV12-3 or TRBV12-4 with TRBJ1-6, with D tentatively TRBD1 (5 bases). There are 17 residues in the CDR3. V lost 7 bases, J lost 2 bases, and 18 bases lay in between. DNA of the CDR3: TGTGCCAGCACCTTTGGGGCCAGCTGGGCCTATAATTCACCCCTCCACTTT. Translating gives CASTFGASWAYNSPLHF.

There are many counts of this clonotype. The rearrangement links TRBV5-1 to TRBJ2-5; D might be TRBD2 (7 bases). The CDR3 contains 15 residues. The ends were cut back, 4 bases at V and 2 bases at J, with 15 bases in the middle. Germline CDR1 is SGHRS and CDR2 is YFSETQ. Written as DNA, the CDR3 is TGCGCCAGCAGCCGCCGGGGGGCGCGGCAAGAGACCCAGTACTTC. Translating it yields CASSRRGARQETQYF.

This clonotype was counted ten times or more. V is TRBV28 and J is TRBJ2-5, with 9 bases fitting TRBD1. The trim removed 7 bases at V and 5 bases at J, leaving 11 bases unmatched. CDR1 MDHEN and CDR2 SYDVKM come from the germline V gene. The CDR3 sequence is 15 residues long. CDR3 in amino acids: CASTKPGQGLETQYF. The CDR3 nucleotides read TGTGCCAGCACCAAACCGGGACAGGGATTGGAGACCCAGTACTTC.

The CDR3 nucleotides read TGTGCCAGCAACTCGGGACAGAGAGACAATGAGCAGTTCTTC. As protein: CASNSGQRDNEQFF. The rearrangement links TRBV6-6 to TRBJ2-1, with 7 bases aligning to TRBD1. CDR1 is MNHNY and CDR2 is SVGAGI in the germline V gene (reference sequence). This CDR3 is 14 amino acids long. V dropped 7 bases and J dropped 5; count of bases not matched to a gene: 8.

The chain has TRBV18 and TRBJ2-3, with D perhaps matching TRBD2 (5 bases). The CDR3 extends over 14 amino acids. Germline values: CDR1 KGHSH, CDR2 LQKENI. V gave up 3 bases and J gave up 2 bases, with 9 bases separating them. The CDR3 is CASSPSGLTDTQYF. For the CDR3, the DNA is TGTGCCAGCTCACCCAGCGGCCTCACAGATACGCAGTATTTT.

This clonotype was counted at least ten times. The chain uses TRBV18 and TRBJ1-1; 10 nucleotides line up with TRBD1. V lost 3 bases to trimming and J lost 3 bases; unmatched junction nucleotides: 4. CDR3 length: 15 amino acids. Germline V lookup: CDR1 KGHSH, CDR2 LQKENI. CDR3 sequence reads: CASSPGQGWDTEAFF. CDR3 bases: TGTGCCAGCTCACCGGGACAGGGGTGGGACACTGAAGCTTTCTTT.

This clonotype was observed many times. This rearrangement joins TRBV24-1 to TRBJ1-2; 7 bases agree with TRBD1. Germline V gives CDR1 KGHDR, CDR2 SFDVKD. The length of the CDR3 is 13 residues. The V gene end was trimmed by 4 bases and the J gene end by 7 bases; junction bases not matched to a gene: 5. This chain's CDR3 is CATSDTGEVGYTF. The CDR3 DNA reads TGTGCCACCAGTGACACAGGGGAGGTTGGCTACACCTTC.

This clonotype has more than one count but fewer than ten. The rearrangement links TRBV20-1 to TRBJ1-2; no firm D call. Germline CDR1 and CDR2: DFQATT and SNEGSKA (reference sequence). V was trimmed by 6 bases and J by 2 bases, leaving 10 bases between them. CDR3 length equals 12 residues. The CDR3: CSAAGVNYGYTF. As DNA, the CDR3 is TGCAGTGCGGCGGGCGTCAACTATGGCTACACCTTC.

This clonotype was observed a few times. V and J are TRBV28 and TRBJ2-7; 12 nucleotides align to TRBD1. Looked up from germline, CDR1 is MDHEN and CDR2 is SYDVKM. This CDR3 spans 18 amino acids. The V gene end was trimmed by 7 bases and the J gene end by 3 bases; junction bases not matched to a gene: 16. This CDR3 reads CASTQAGTGGYFNYEQYF. Here the CDR3 DNA reads TGTGCCAGCACCCAAGCGGGGACAGGGGGCTACTTTAACTACGAGCAGTACTTC. The variable domain in full, completed from reference TRBV28 and TRBJ2-7, reads DVKVTQSSRYLVKRTGEKVFLECVQDMDHENMFWYRQDPGLGLRLIYFSYDVKMKEKGDIPEGYSVSREKKERFSLILESASTNQTSMYLCASTQAGTGGYFNYEQYFGPGTRLTVT.

This chain connects TRBV7-2 to TRBJ2-1; the D gene could be TRBD1 or TRBD2 (5 bases each). V was trimmed by 3 bases and J by 5 bases, leaving 14 bases between them. Looked up from germline, CDR1 is SGHTA and CDR2 is FQGNSA. The CDR3 sequence is 15 residues long. DNA for the CDR3: TGTGCCAGCAGCTTTGTCCGGGGCCGAAACAATGAGCAGTTCTTC. The encoded protein is CASSFVRGRNNEQFF.

The V gene is TRBV11-2, the J gene TRBJ1-6; no reliable D call. V lost 3 bases, J lost 7 bases, and 19 bases lay in between. CDR1 is SGHAT and CDR2 is FQNNGV in the germline V gene. This CDR3 is 17 amino acids long. The CDR3 protein is CASSFSRPFGENSPLHF. The CDR3 DNA sequence: TGTGCCAGCAGCTTTTCCCGGCCCTTCGGGGAAAATTCACCCCTCCACTTT.

At least ten counts were recorded for this clonotype. The chain employs TRBV7-9 and TRBJ2-2; 12 bases match TRBD1. Germline V gene data show CDR1 as SEHNR and CDR2 as FQNEAQ (reference sequence). CDR3 length: 16 amino acids. V lost 8 bases, J lost 5 bases, and 9 bases stayed unmatched. The DNA for the CDR3 is TGTGCCAGCGGGACCCCGGGACAGGGGGCAACCGGGGAGCTGTTTTTT. Translated, it gives CASGTPGQGATGELFF. Full variable domain (remainder filled in from reference TRBV7-9 and TRBJ2-2): DTGVSQNPRHKITKRGQNVTFRCDPISEHNRLYWYRQTLGQGPEFLTYFQNEAQLEKSRLLSDRFSAERPKGSFSTLEIQRTEQGDSAMYLCASGTPGQGATGELFFGEGSRLTVL.

This clonotype was observed at least ten times. The chain employs TRBV6-2 or TRBV6-3 and TRBJ2-1, with D possibly matching TRBD2 (7 bases). Germline V gene data show CDR1 as MNHEY and CDR2 as SVGEGT. V was shortened by 8 bases and J by 0 bases, with 14 bases between the two germline ends. The CDR3 runs to 15 residues. The CDR3 loop is CASLPGGRSYNEQFF. CDR3 nucleotide sequence: TGTGCCAGCCTTCCCGGGGGGCGCTCCTACAATGAGCAGTTCTTC.

In this sample, this clonotype turned up many times. The chain has TRBV4-1 and TRBJ2-1, with a possible D match to TRBD1 (5 bases). Germline CDR1 reads MGHRA; CDR2 reads YSYEKL. This CDR3 region has 15 residues. V lost 4 bases and J 1 base, leaving 11 bases between the germline ends. The CDR3 DNA is TGCGCCAGCAGCCCAAGGGGTCATTCCTACAATGAGCAGTTCTTC. This encodes CASSPRGHSYNEQFF.